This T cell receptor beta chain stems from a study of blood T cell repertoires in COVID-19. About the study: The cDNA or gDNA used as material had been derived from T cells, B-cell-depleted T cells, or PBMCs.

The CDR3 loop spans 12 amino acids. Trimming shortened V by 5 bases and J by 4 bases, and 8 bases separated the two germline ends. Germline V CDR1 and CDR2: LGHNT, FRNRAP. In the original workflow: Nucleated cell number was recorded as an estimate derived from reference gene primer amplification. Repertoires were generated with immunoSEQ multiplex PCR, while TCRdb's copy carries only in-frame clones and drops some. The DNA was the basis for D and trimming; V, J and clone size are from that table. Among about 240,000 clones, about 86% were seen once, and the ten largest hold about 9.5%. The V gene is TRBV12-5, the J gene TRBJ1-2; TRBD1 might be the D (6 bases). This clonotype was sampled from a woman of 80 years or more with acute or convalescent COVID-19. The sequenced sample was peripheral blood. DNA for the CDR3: TGTGCTAGTGGTACAGGGCTCTATGGCTACACCTTC. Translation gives CASGTGLYGYTF.